This passage covers 30 T cell receptor beta chains from one sample sequenced in a study of cytomegalovirus exposure and HLA in healthy donors. Primers for the PCR totalled 60 Vbeta and 13 Jbeta. The data were produced by immunoSEQ multiplex PCR, yet TCRdb's version contains in-frame clones alone and is incomplete. The sample holds roughly 140,000 clones, 76% seen once. The source material was PBMCs. The receptors were sampled from a woman aged 40 to 50 in good health and CMV-seronegative.

This clone has only one observation. DNA for the CDR3: TGTGCCAGTAGTAAACAGGGGGGTCAGCCCCAGCATTTT. This sequence encodes CASSKQGGQPQHF. The chain carries TRBV19 and TRBJ1-5, with 8 positions matching TRBD1. CDR1 and CDR2 (germline): LNHDA, SQIVND (reference sequence). J gave up 6 bases and V 4 bases, and 2 bases lay outside the gene matches. The CDR3 has 13 amino acids. The full variable domain, completed using reference TRBV19 and TRBJ1-5, is DGGITQSPKYLFRKEGQNVTLSCEQNLNHDAMYWYRQDPGQGLRLIYYSQIVNDFQKGDIAEGYSVSREKKESFPLTVTSAQKNPTAFYLCASSKQGGQPQHFGDGTRLSIL.

This clone has just a few counts. The V gene is TRBV4-2, the J gene TRBJ1-1, with TRBD1 matching over 8 bases. V lost 2 bases to trimming and J lost 0 bases; unmatched junction nucleotides: 8. Per the germline V gene, CDR1 is LGHNA and CDR2 is YNFKEQ. The CDR3 consists of 17 residues. The CDR3 bases are TGTGCCAGCAGCCAACAATCGGCAGGGGGCTTGAACACTGAAGCTTTCTTT. Its protein product is CASSQQSAGGLNTEAFF.

This chain joins TRBV28 and TRBJ2-4; a possible D gene is TRBD1 (5 bases). Germline lookup yields CDR1 MDHEN and CDR2 SYDVKM. CDR3 length equals 14 residues. The V gene lost 5 bases and the J gene lost 0 bases, with 8 bases spanning the gap. CDR3 nucleotide sequence: TGTGCCAGCAGTGACAGATTAGCCAAAAACATTCAGTACTTC. Translating gives CASSDRLAKNIQYF.

The chain employs TRBV5-1 and TRBJ1-4; D remains unclear. This CDR3 is 13 amino acids long. Germline V CDR1 and CDR2: SGHRS, YFSETQ. Trimming took off 0 bases at V and 8 bases at J, with 8 bases between the two ends. The CDR3 protein is CASSLATREKLFF. The CDR3, as DNA: TGCGCCAGCAGCTTGGCAACGCGAGAAAAACTGTTTTTT.

The chain links TRBV2 to TRBJ1-3, with TRBD1 matching 8 bases. The germline gives CDR1 SNHLY, CDR2 FYNNEI. Unmatched junction bases numbered 6, after V lost 6 bases and J lost 2 bases. The CDR3 extends over 15 amino acids. This CDR3 reads CASRRTGFAGNTIYF. CDR3 in DNA: TGTGCCAGCAGGAGGACAGGGTTCGCTGGAAACACCATATATTTT.

The rearrangement links TRBV4-1 to TRBJ1-1, with 8 bases that match TRBD1. Trimming took 0 bases from V and 6 from J; bases not matched to a gene: 12. The CDR3 loop spans 17 amino acids. CDR1 and CDR2 from the germline V gene are MGHRA and YSYEKL. CDR3 in amino acids: CASSQDLGGTGGSEAFF. The CDR3, as DNA: TGCGCCAGCAGCCAAGATTTAGGAGGGACAGGAGGGTCTGAAGCTTTCTTT.

The V and J genes are TRBV30 and TRBJ2-1; perhaps TRBD2 as D (6 bases). The CDR3 runs 14 residues. V gave up 2 bases and J gave up 4 bases, with 12 bases separating them. Per germline, CDR1 GTSNPN and CDR2 SVGIG (reference sequence). The CDR3 nucleotides are TGTGCCTGGAGTCAGGGTCTAGCGTACAATGAGCAGTTCTTC. Translation gives CAWSQGLAYNEQFF.

V and J are TRBV7-9 and TRBJ1-5, with D uncertain. This CDR3 comprises 13 residues. Germline V CDR1 and CDR2: SEHNR, FQNEAQ (reference sequence). V was pared by 5 bases and J by 2 bases, with 7 bases between. The CDR3 region has the DNA TGTGCCAGCAGCGCGGCACGCAATCAGCCCCAGCATTTT. Translated, it gives CASSAARNQPQHF.

This clone was seen a single time. The chain employs TRBV5-1 and TRBJ1-2; no definite D call. CDR1 and CDR2 (germline): SGHRS, YFSETQ. V was cut by 3 bases and J by 7 bases, with 19 bases left in between. This CDR3 spans 15 amino acids. The CDR3 DNA reads TGCGCCAGCAGCTCAGGTCCCGGGAGCGAGGGTGGCTACACCTTC. This gives the protein CASSSGPGSEGGYTF.

The chain joins TRBV6-1 to TRBJ1-2; the D gene is possibly TRBD1 (5 bases). V was clipped by 1 base and J by 4 bases, with 13 bases between them. CDR1 is MNHNS, CDR2 SASEGT, per germline. The CDR3 loop spans 15 amino acids. In DNA, the CDR3 is TGTGCCAGCAGTGAAGTTGGGCAGGGTTCCTATGGCTACACCTTC. It is translated as CASSEVGQGSYGYTF.

This chain joins TRBV4-2 and TRBJ1-1; tentatively, D is TRBD1 (6 bases). From germline, CDR1 is LGHNA and CDR2 YNFKEQ. This CDR3 has 15 residues. Trimming removed 0 bases at V and 4 bases at J, with 12 bases between. The CDR3 protein is CASSQDQAGATEAFF. The CDR3 DNA reads TGTGCCAGCAGCCAAGATCAGGCAGGGGCCACTGAAGCTTTCTTT.

This chain uses TRBV5-1 with TRBJ2-7, with unresolved D. Germline-derived CDR1 and CDR2 are SGHRS and YFSETQ. The CDR3 has 14 amino acids. V lost 2 bases and J lost 5, with 14 bases in between. CDR3 sequence (DNA): TGCGCCAGCAGCTTACTCAAGTTTGAGAACGAGCAGTACTTC. Encoded protein: CASSLLKFENEQYF.

The chain couples TRBV5-8 to TRBJ2-7, with D possibly matching TRBD2 (6 bases). CDR3 length: 13 residues. Looked up from germline, CDR1 is SGHTS and CDR2 is YDEGEE. Trimming took off 4 bases at V and 4 bases at J, with 12 bases between the two ends. The CDR3 bases are TGTGCCAGCAGCATCGGGACTCAATACGAGCAGTACTTC. Translation: CASSIGTQYEQYF.

This sequence joins TRBV5-1 and TRBJ1-1; no definite D call. The V and J ends lost 0 bases and 2 bases respectively, with 8 bases between them. Germline V gives CDR1 SGHRS, CDR2 YFSETQ. The CDR3 totals 14 residues. The CDR3 DNA sequence: TGCGCCAGCAGCTTGGTGGCAGTCAACACTGAAGCTTTCTTT. This gives the protein CASSLVAVNTEAFF. Combining the CDR3 with reference TRBV5-1 and TRBJ1-1 gives the whole variable domain KAGVTQTPRYLIKTRGQQVTLSCSPISGHRSVSWYQQTPGQGLQFLFEYFSETQRNKGNFPGRFSGRQFSNSRSEMNVSTLELGDSALYLCASSLVAVNTEAFFGQGTRLTVV.

The rearrangement joins TRBV18 to TRBJ1-2; TRBD1 agrees at 9 bases. The CDR3 is 14 residues long. V lost 3 bases and J lost 5; bases outside the gene matches: 4. Germline CDR1 and CDR2: KGHSH and LQKENI. This CDR3 is CASSPGDREYGYTF. CDR3 nucleotides: TGTGCCAGCTCACCGGGGGACAGGGAGTATGGCTACACCTTC.

For the CDR3, the DNA is TGTGCCAGCAGCTTAGGTACAGGGGGCGACGAGCAGTACTTC. Translated: CASSLGTGGDEQYF. The chain employs TRBV13 and TRBJ2-7, with 9 positions matching TRBD1. Trimming at V came to 0 bases and at J to 5 bases, leaving 2 bases not matched to a gene. CDR3 length equals 14 residues. Germline loops: CDR1 PRHDT, CDR2 FYEKMQ (reference sequence).

This clone was seen more than once but under ten times. The rearrangement joins TRBV19 to TRBJ1-5, with TRBD1 as a possible D gene (6 bases). Germline assignment: CDR1 LNHDA and CDR2 SQIVND (reference sequence). The V and J ends lost 8 bases and 0 bases respectively, with 11 bases between them. The CDR3 is 14 amino acids. CDR3 sequence: CASGDTYSNQPQHF. In DNA, the CDR3 is TGTGCCAGTGGGGACACCTATAGCAATCAGCCCCAGCATTTT.

The V and J genes are TRBV28 and TRBJ2-5; possibly TRBD2 for D (5 bases). Germline CDR1 and CDR2: MDHEN and SYDVKM. Trimming shortened V by 1 base and J by 5 bases, and 11 bases separated the two germline ends. This CDR3 has 14 amino acids. In DNA, the CDR3 is TGTGCCAGCAGTTTATCAGGAGGTATGGAGACCCAGTACTTC. As protein: CASSLSGGMETQYF.

The gene calls are TRBV18 and TRBJ2-7, with D tentatively TRBD1 (6 bases). Germline V gene lookup returns CDR1 KGHSH and CDR2 LQKENI. Trimming removed 5 bases at V and 4 bases at J, with 15 bases between. This CDR3 has 14 amino acids. CDR3 bases: TGTGCCAGCTCAGGGGACACCGGCGGGTACGAGCAGTACTTC. Translating gives CASSGDTGGYEQYF.

This clone was recorded only once. The rearrangement links TRBV30 to TRBJ2-1; D gene ambiguous. V lost 0 bases and J lost 6, with 12 bases in between. Germline V CDR1 and CDR2: GTSNPN, SVGIG (reference sequence). The CDR3 contains 14 residues. CDR3 sequence reads: CAWSVAFTGNEQFF. The CDR3 DNA reads as TGTGCCTGGAGTGTTGCTTTTACTGGCAATGAGCAGTTCTTC.

This chain links TRBV7-9 with TRBJ1-4; 8 bases fit TRBD1. V lost 5 bases, J lost 8 bases, and 7 bases stayed unmatched. Germline lookup yields CDR1 SEHNR and CDR2 FQNEAQ (reference sequence). The CDR3 contains 14 residues. The CDR3 DNA is TGTGCCAGCAGCCTACCCAGGGGGCGGGAAAAACTGTTTTTT. It is translated as CASSLPRGREKLFF. Looking up the rest from reference TRBV7-9 and TRBJ1-4 gives the full variable domain: DTGVSQNPRHKITKRGQNVTFRCDPISEHNRLYWYRQTLGQGPEFLTYFQNEAQLEKSRLLSDRFSAERPKGSFSTLEIQRTEQGDSAMYLCASSLPRGREKLFFGSGTQLSVL.

The J gene is TRBJ2-5, the V gene TRBV10-2; 7 bases line up with TRBD1. Gene TRBJ2-7 matches the end of the DNA better, so the J call may be wrong. The CDR3 has 12 residues. CDR1 and CDR2 from the germline V gene are WSHSY and SAAADI. CDR3 coding DNA: TGCGCCACGGGACAGTCGCTCTACGAGCAGTACTTC. It specifies CATGQSLYEQYF.

V is TRBV5-1 and J is TRBJ2-2; TRBD2 is a possible D gene (6 bases). Trimming removed 4 bases at V and 4 bases at J, with 11 bases between. The germline gives CDR1 SGHRS, CDR2 YFSETQ. This CDR3 contains 14 residues. The CDR3 DNA reads TGCGCCAGCAGCGAGACTAGTTTCACCGGGGAGCTGTTTTTT. It specifies CASSETSFTGELFF.

The chain uses TRBV7-9 and TRBJ1-5; D unresolved. The CDR3 runs to 14 residues. Trimming took off 1 base at V and 0 bases at J, with 4 bases between the two ends. The germline V gene has CDR1 SEHNR and CDR2 FQNEAQ (reference sequence). CDR3 DNA: TGTGCCAGCAGCTTAGTCAGTAGCAATCAGCCCCAGCATTTT. It specifies CASSLVSSNQPQHF.

This sequence joins TRBV5-1 and TRBJ1-2, with 8 bases identical to TRBD1. The CDR3 contains 15 residues. V shed 5 bases, J shed 0 bases, and the junction held 6 bases outside the gene matches. Germline CDR1 is SGHRS and CDR2 is YFSETQ. The CDR3 is CASRPTGVANYGYTF. The CDR3 coding sequence is TGCGCCAGCAGGCCGACAGGGGTCGCTAACTATGGCTACACCTTC.

Remarks on this clone: Other DNA sequences in this sample translate to the same CDR3. The chain joins TRBV30 to TRBJ2-7, with TRBD2 as a possible D gene (7 bases). This CDR3 contains 13 residues. The germline gives CDR1 GTSNPN, CDR2 SVGIG (reference sequence). V gave up 2 bases and J gave up 3 bases, with 11 bases separating them. The CDR3 loop reads CAWSQGRDYEQYF. The CDR3 coding sequence is TGTGCCTGGAGTCAGGGGAGGGACTACGAGCAGTACTTC.

This clone was seen only a few times. The CDR3 region is CASSLRFFDRSSNQPQHF. CDR3 bases: TGCGCCAGCAGCTTAAGATTTTTCGACAGAAGTAGCAATCAGCCCCAGCATTTT. The V and J genes are TRBV5-1 and TRBJ1-5; D is perhaps TRBD1 (5 bases). This CDR3 is built from 18 residues. Trimming left V 2 bases short and J 0 bases short, with 18 bases between. CDR1 is SGHRS, CDR2 YFSETQ, per germline.

V gene TRBV19 combines with J gene TRBJ2-2; perhaps TRBD1 as D (6 bases). This CDR3 has 15 residues. Trimming took off 4 bases at V and 5 bases at J, with 14 bases between the two ends. Germline CDR1 LNHDA, CDR2 SQIVND (reference sequence). CDR3 nucleotide sequence: TGTGCCAGTAGTACCCCCTCAGGGGTAACCGGGGAGCTGTTTTTT. Its protein is CASSTPSGVTGELFF.

V and J are TRBV5-1 and TRBJ2-1; 7 nucleotides agree with TRBD2. The CDR3 loop spans 15 amino acids. Germline CDR1 SGHRS, CDR2 YFSETQ. Germline trimming cut 4 bases from V and 4 bases from J; bases unmatched to any gene: 8. The CDR3 reads CASSPPGTTYNEQFF. The DNA for the CDR3 is TGCGCCAGCAGCCCCCCCGGGACTACGTACAATGAGCAGTTCTTC.

There are a few counts of this clone. This chain links TRBV15 with TRBJ2-4; TRBD1 aligns across 10 bases. Trimming removed 2 bases from V and 6 bases from J; junction bases left unmatched: 4. The CDR3 loop spans 15 amino acids. Looked up from germline, CDR1 is LNHNV and CDR2 is YYDKDF (reference sequence). CDR3 in DNA: TGTGCCACCAGCAGATATGGACAGGGGGGAAACATTCAGTACTTC. Translated, it gives CATSRYGQGGNIQYF.